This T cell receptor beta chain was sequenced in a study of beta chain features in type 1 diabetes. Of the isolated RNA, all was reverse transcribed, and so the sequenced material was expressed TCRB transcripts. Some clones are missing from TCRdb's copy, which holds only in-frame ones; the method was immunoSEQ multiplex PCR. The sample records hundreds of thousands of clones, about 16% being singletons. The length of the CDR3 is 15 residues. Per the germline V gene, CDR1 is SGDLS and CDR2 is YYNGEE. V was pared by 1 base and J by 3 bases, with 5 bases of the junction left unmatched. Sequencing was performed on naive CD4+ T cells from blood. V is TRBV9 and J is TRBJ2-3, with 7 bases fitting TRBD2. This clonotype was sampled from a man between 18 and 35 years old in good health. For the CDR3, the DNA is TGTGCCAGCAGCGTATACTCGGGGGGTACAGATACGCAGTATTTT. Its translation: CASSVYSGGTDTQYF. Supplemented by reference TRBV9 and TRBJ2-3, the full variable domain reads DSGVTQTPKHLITATGQRVTLRCSPRSGDLSVYWYQQSLDQGLQFLIQYYNGEERAKGNILERFSAQQFPDLHSELNLSSLELGDSALYFCASSVYSGGTDTQYFGPGTRLTVL.